The 30 T cell receptor beta chains listed next were all sequenced from one sample in a study of cytomegalovirus exposure and HLA in healthy donors. The primer mix had 60 Vbeta and 13 Jbeta primers. Sequencing was performed with immunoSEQ multiplex PCR; in TCRdb, only in-frame clones are kept and a portion is missing. The profile shows approximately 210,000 clones, around 81% of them singletons. The sample taken for sequencing was PBMCs. Receptor source: a man in his late teens or twenties in good health and CMV-seronegative.

The CDR3 DNA reads as TGTGCCAGCAGCCCCACTAGCGGGAACGACGAGCAGTACTTC. Translated: CASSPTSGNDEQYF. The rearrangement links TRBV7-2 to TRBJ2-7, with 10 bases aligning to TRBD2. V shed 5 bases and J 5 bases; nucleotides not matched to a gene: 6. The CDR3 runs to 14 residues. Germline CDR1 reads SGHTA; CDR2 reads FQGNSA.

The chain combines TRBV4-1 with TRBJ2-3, with 10 nucleotides matching TRBD2. Germline CDR1 is MGHRA and CDR2 is YSYEKL. V shed 11 bases, J shed 5 bases, and the junction held 7 bases outside the gene matches. The CDR3 sequence is 13 residues long. The CDR3 nucleotides are TGCGCCGTAACTAGCGGGGTCGAAGATACGCAGTATTTT. Protein: CAVTSGVEDTQYF.

V gene TRBV19 combines with J gene TRBJ1-2; 9 bases are shared with TRBD1. The CDR3 length is 15 residues. Germline lookup yields CDR1 LNHDA and CDR2 SQIVND (reference sequence). V lost 5 bases to trimming and J lost 4 bases; unmatched junction nucleotides: 8. CDR3 nucleotides: TGTGCCAGTAGTGGACAGGGGCTGGGCGTCTATGGCTACACCTTC. Protein: CASSGQGLGVYGYTF.

The rearrangement uses TRBV29-1 and TRBJ2-7; the match to TRBD1 covers 9 bases. J was trimmed by 3 bases and V by 7 bases; bases with no gene match: 7. The CDR3 extends over 13 amino acids. Germline loops: CDR1 SQVTM, CDR2 ANQGSEA. The CDR3 here is CSAGQGTNYEQYF. In nucleotides, the CDR3 is TGCAGCGCCGGACAGGGGACAAACTACGAGCAGTACTTC.

V and J are TRBV20-1 and TRBJ1-2, with TRBD1 as a possible D gene (6 bases). Germline V gives CDR1 DFQATT, CDR2 SNEGSKA (reference sequence). There are 10 residues in the CDR3. Trimming stripped 5 bases from V and 6 bases from J, with 7 bases between. CDR3: CSAYRDGYTF. The CDR3 DNA follows: TGCAGTGCTTACAGGGATGGCTACACCTTC.

This clone appeared a few times. The CDR3 sequence is CASRGGNTEAFF. CDR3 nucleotides: TGTGCCAGCAGGGGGGGGAACACTGAAGCTTTCTTT. The rearrangement links TRBV9 to TRBJ1-1; weak D call: TRBD1 (5 bases). CDR3 length: 12 residues. Germline loops: CDR1 SGDLS, CDR2 YYNGEE. The V end lost 5 bases, the J end lost 1 base, and 6 bases lay between the germline ends.

This clone was counted between two and nine times. The J gene is TRBJ1-1, the V gene TRBV5-5, with 7 bases identical to TRBD1. CDR1 and CDR2 (germline): SGHKS, YYEKEE (reference sequence). V trimming: 1 base; J trimming: 8 bases; junction bases outside the gene matches: 8. The CDR3 is made up of 14 amino acids. The CDR3 region has the DNA TGTGCCAGCAGCTTGTTTTTACAGGGGAAAGAAGCTTTCTTT. Amino acid sequence: CASSLFLQGKEAFF.

CDR3 sequence: CATSRASGSSYNEQFF. CDR3 sequence (DNA): TGTGCCACCAGCAGAGCTAGCGGGAGCTCCTACAATGAGCAGTTCTTC. The chain couples TRBV15 to TRBJ2-1; 10 nucleotides match TRBD2. The V gene's germline CDR1 is LNHNV and CDR2 YYDKDF (reference sequence). The ends lost 1 base at V and 0 bases at J; junction bases unmatched: 0. There are 16 residues in the CDR3.

The V and J genes are TRBV7-6 and TRBJ2-7, with 10 positions matching TRBD1. Trimming at V came to 5 bases and at J to 7 bases, leaving 8 bases not matched to a gene. The germline CDR1 and CDR2 sequences are SGHVS and FNYEAQ. The CDR3 extends over 14 amino acids. The chain's CDR3 is CASSRTGGMGEQYF. The CDR3 DNA reads TGTGCCAGCAGCCGGACAGGGGGAATGGGGGAGCAGTACTTC.

This chain links TRBV21-1 with TRBJ2-2; the DNA was not compared with TRBD1, the D call given in the table. TRBV21-1 is reported as a pseudogene. The CDR3 has 18 residues. CDR3 in DNA: TGTGCCAGCAGCAAAGATCGGGTAGGGACAGCTGACACCGGGGAGCTGTTTTTT. Its protein is CASSKDRVGTADTGELFF.

V and J are TRBV6-1 and TRBJ2-1; 9 bases agree with TRBD2. Unmatched junction bases numbered 8, after V lost 1 base and J lost 16 bases. This CDR3 is built from 13 residues. The germline CDR1 and CDR2 sequences are MNHNS and SASEGT. Here the CDR3 DNA reads TGTGCCAGCAGTGAAGTGGAGCGGGGGGAGGAATTCTTC. Translation: CASSEVERGEEFF.

This clone was detected only a few times. The chain is built from TRBV7-6 and TRBJ2-7; 8 bases line up with TRBD2. CDR1 is SGHVS and CDR2 is FNYEAQ in the germline V gene. V trimming: 7 bases; J trimming: 0 bases; junction bases outside the gene matches: 8. The length of the CDR3 is 15 residues. The CDR3 region is CASNPAGGNSYEQYF. The CDR3 DNA sequence: TGTGCCAGCAACCCGGCGGGGGGCAACTCCTACGAGCAGTACTTC.

This clone was seen a single time. This chain's CDR3 is CASSPNPSGSYEQYF. Here the CDR3 DNA reads TGCGCCAGCAGCCCAAATCCTAGCGGGAGCTACGAGCAGTACTTC. This sequence joins TRBV4-3 and TRBJ2-7; 10 bases are shared with TRBD2. Germline values: CDR1 LGHNA, CDR2 YSLEER. The CDR3 extends over 15 amino acids. The V gene end was trimmed by 4 bases and the J gene end by 3 bases; junction bases not matched to a gene: 6.

Concerning this clone: Germline and junction disagree at one end, which may indicate a read error. This chain links TRBV7-9 with TRBJ2-7; the D gene is possibly TRBD1 (5 bases). This CDR3 comprises 13 residues. Germline V gives CDR1 SEHNR, CDR2 FQNEAQ (reference sequence). The CDR3 region has the DNA TGTTCCAGCAGCTCCGCCCAGGGCTACGAGCAGTACTTC. Encoded protein: CSSSSAQGYEQYF.

The V gene is TRBV6-1, the J gene TRBJ2-7; 7 bases are a match to TRBD2. The CDR3 extends over 14 amino acids. Per germline, CDR1 MNHNS and CDR2 SASEGT. V lost 5 bases to trimming and J lost 3 bases; unmatched junction nucleotides: 7. CDR3 DNA sequence: TGTGCCAGCAGTCTAAGCGGGAAAGACTACGAGCAGTACTTC. The encoded protein is CASSLSGKDYEQYF.

CDR3: CASSERGGDNEQFF. CDR3 bases: TGTGCCAGCAGTGAACGGGGGGGGGACAATGAGCAGTTCTTC. V is TRBV2 and J is TRBJ2-1, with TRBD2 matching 8 bases. Looked up from germline, CDR1 is SNHLY and CDR2 is FYNNEI. V shed 2 bases, J shed 5 bases, and the junction held 2 bases outside the gene matches. The CDR3 has 14 amino acids.

This clone was seen only a few times. This chain uses TRBV7-9 with TRBJ2-7; 9 bases map to TRBD2. The junction had 11 bases not matched to a gene; V was cut back by 8 bases and J by 6 bases. The CDR3 runs 14 residues. Germline V lookup: CDR1 SEHNR, CDR2 FQNEAQ (reference sequence). CDR3 DNA: TGTGCCAGCGGCAGCGACCCGCGGGAGGGCGAGCAGTACTTC. Amino acids: CASGSDPREGEQYF.

The V gene is TRBV25-1, the J gene TRBJ1-1; possibly TRBD1 for D (5 bases). The germline V gene encodes CDR1 MGHDK and CDR2 SYGVNS. Trimming cost V 4 bases and J 2 bases, with 11 bases left between them. The CDR3 consists of 14 residues. CDR3 nucleotide sequence: TGTGCCAGCAGTGGAAAGACAGCTAACACTGAAGCTTTCTTT. Protein: CASSGKTANTEAFF.

The gene calls are TRBV6-6 and TRBJ1-4, with a weak D call TRBD1 (6 bases). V was clipped by 6 bases and J by 6 bases, with 14 bases between them. CDR3 length: 14 residues. CDR1 is MNHNY and CDR2 is SVGAGI in the germline V gene (reference sequence). The CDR3 DNA follows: TGTGCCAGCAGACCAGGACAGCGTCATGAAAAACTGTTTTTT. This encodes CASRPGQRHEKLFF.

In this sample, this clone turned up once. The rearrangement joins TRBV29-1 to TRBJ2-2; D is perhaps TRBD2 (6 bases). Germline lookup yields CDR1 SQVTM and CDR2 ANQGSEA. V was cut by 7 bases and J by 2 bases, with 17 bases left in between. The CDR3 runs to 15 residues. The CDR3 DNA is TGCAGCGCCCGGGCCGGGACTGAAAACACCGGGGAGCTGTTTTTT. This sequence encodes CSARAGTENTGELFF.

This clone was observed a handful of times. The V gene is TRBV29-1, the J gene TRBJ2-7; 7 bases fit TRBD2. Germline trimming cut 4 bases from V and 3 bases from J; bases unmatched to any gene: 3. Germline CDR1 reads SQVTM; CDR2 reads ANQGSEA. This CDR3 comprises 12 residues. The CDR3 coding sequence is TGCAGCGTTGTGCGCGGGGGCTACGAGCAGTACTTC. Residues: CSVVRGGYEQYF.

On this clone: Different DNA sequences within this sample yield the same CDR3. V and J are TRBV10-3 and TRBJ2-7; 7 bases are shared with TRBD1. The V segment lost 6 bases and the J segment 6 bases; nucleotides outside the gene matches: 8. Germline V CDR1 and CDR2: ENHRY, SYGVKD. The CDR3 has 13 amino acids. The CDR3 bases are TGTGCCATCAGGGCCGGGACAGTTCGCGAGCAGTACTTC. Translating it yields CAIRAGTVREQYF.

This sequence joins TRBV4-2 and TRBJ2-5; TRBD2 might be the D (7 bases). V lost 0 bases and J 5 bases, leaving 13 bases between the germline ends. This CDR3 has 15 residues. Germline lookup yields CDR1 LGHNA and CDR2 YNFKEQ. The CDR3 is CASSQDLAGAETQYF. In nucleotides, the CDR3 is TGTGCCAGCAGCCAAGATCTGGCGGGGGCGGAGACCCAGTACTTC.

This clone was seen only a few times. The chain has TRBV11-2 and TRBJ2-1, with 7 bases identical to TRBD1. The CDR3 extends over 16 amino acids. After removal of 6 bases from V and 1 base from J, the junction contained 9 bases not matched to a gene. CDR1 and CDR2 from the germline V gene are SGHAT and FQNNGV. CDR3 bases: TGTGCCAGCAGTTCCCCGACAGGGTGGTCCTACAATGAGCAGTTCTTC. It specifies CASSSPTGWSYNEQFF.

V gene TRBV5-1 combines with J gene TRBJ2-5; D perhaps matches TRBD1 (6 bases). Deletions cut 3 bases from V and 4 bases from J, with 13 bases between. The CDR3 is 14 amino acids. From germline, CDR1 is SGHRS and CDR2 YFSETQ. CDR3 protein: CASSSRGRGETQYF. CDR3 in DNA: TGCGCCAGCAGCTCCCGGGGCAGGGGAGAGACCCAGTACTTC.

The chain employs TRBV19 and TRBJ1-2; TRBD1 matches 9 bases. CDR1 is LNHDA, CDR2 SQIVND, per germline (reference sequence). After removal of 3 bases from V and 2 bases from J, the junction contained 4 bases not matched to a gene. The CDR3 sequence is 15 residues long. This CDR3 reads CASSIRDRGNYGYTF. In DNA, the CDR3 is TGTGCCAGTAGTATTCGAGACAGGGGGAACTATGGCTACACCTTC.

The gene calls are TRBV5-4 and TRBJ2-1; D perhaps matches TRBD2 (6 bases). Germline lookup yields CDR1 SGHNT and CDR2 YYREEE (reference sequence). The V gene lost 4 bases and the J gene lost 0 bases, with 14 bases spanning the gap. The CDR3 totals 16 residues. In nucleotides, the CDR3 is TGTGCCAGCAGCCCCTATAGCGGTAGCTCCTACAATGAGCAGTTCTTC. This gives the protein CASSPYSGSSYNEQFF.

The V call is TRBV4-1, the J call TRBJ1-5, with D hard to call. With 1 base removed from V and 2 bases from J, the gap between germline ends came to 9 bases. This CDR3 region has 15 residues. Germline V gene data show CDR1 as MGHRA and CDR2 as YSYEKL. The CDR3 DNA reads as TGCGCCAGCAGCCAAGGAGTGGGAGGCAATCAGCCCCAGCATTTT. This sequence encodes CASSQGVGGNQPQHF.

The chain links TRBV13 to TRBJ1-2; no firm D call. V lost 2 bases and J lost 1, with 2 bases in between. The CDR3 length is 12 residues. Germline CDR1 is PRHDT and CDR2 is FYEKMQ (reference sequence). In DNA, the CDR3 is TGTGCCAGCAGCTTACTTAACTATGGCTACACCTTC. Its translation is CASSLLNYGYTF. The full variable domain, completed using reference TRBV13 and TRBJ1-2, is AAGVIQSPRHLIKEKRETATLKCYPIPRHDTVYWYQQGPGQDPQFLISFYEKMQSDKGSIPDRFSAQQFSDYHSELNMSSLELGDSALYFCASSLLNYGYTFGSGTRLTVV.

The chain employs TRBV9 and TRBJ1-4; a weak D match, TRBD1 (6 bases). V was trimmed by 0 bases and J by 4 bases, leaving 10 bases between them. The CDR3 extends over 15 amino acids. Per germline, CDR1 SGDLS and CDR2 YYNGEE. The CDR3 DNA reads TGTGCCAGCAGCGTAGAGGGGGGGCTTAATGAAAAACTGTTTTTT. Translated: CASSVEGGLNEKLFF.